These 27 T cell receptor beta chains were all obtained from the same sample, sequenced in a study of identical twins. TCRdb used MiXCR to reprocess the 5' RACE reads, holding one entry per CDR3 protein. Of about 190,000 distinct CDR3 sequences detected, about 15% appear once; the ten largest clones hold 35% to 50%. This same sample was also part of a study on T cells expressing NK-cell markers.

Material: CD8+ T cells sorted from blood. The receptors were gathered from a woman under 30 in good health.

This clonotype was observed a handful of times. This chain links TRBV7-8 with TRBJ2-1; 9 nucleotides line up with TRBD1. Germline CDR1 SGHVS, CDR2 FQNEAQ. With 5 bases clipped from V and 0 bases from J, the junction kept 5 bases outside the gene matches. The CDR3 spans 16 residues. This chain's CDR3 is CASSPSTGGSYNEQFF. DNA for the CDR3: TGTGCCAGCAGCCCATCGACAGGGGGCTCCTACAATGAGCAGTTCTTC.

The chain carries TRBV6-2 or TRBV6-3 and TRBJ2-1; a weak D match, TRBD1 (5 bases). The germline V and J ends were trimmed by 7 bases and 3 bases, with 16 bases remaining between them. Per germline, CDR1 MNHEY and CDR2 SVGEGT. CDR3 length: 15 residues. CDR3 sequence: CASTPRAGIYNEQFF. CDR3 DNA: TGTGCCAGCACCCCCCGGGCAGGGATCTACAATGAGCAGTTCTTC.

The chain combines TRBV15 with TRBJ2-1; D is unresolved. CDR3 length: 13 residues. Germline V gene sequence: CDR1 LNHNV, CDR2 YYDKDF (reference sequence). V was trimmed by 0 bases and J by 10 bases, leaving 10 bases between them. The CDR3 DNA sequence: TGTGCCACCAGCAGAGAGGGCCTCGGAGAGCAGTTCTTC. It translates to CATSREGLGEQFF.

The table lists this clonotype with a few counts. The rearrangement links TRBV6-4 to TRBJ2-3, with 9 positions matching TRBD2. The CDR3 runs 14 residues. CDR1 and CDR2 from the germline V gene are MRHNA and SNTAGT. With V trimmed by 3 bases and J by 6 bases, 4 bases remained unmatched. CDR3 in DNA: TGTGCCAGCAGTGAGGGACTAGCATCCGATACGCAGTATTTT. Translation: CASSEGLASDTQYF.

The sample holds a few counts of this clonotype. The chain uses TRBV10-3 and TRBJ2-2; D remains ambiguous. V was cut by 10 bases and J by 3 bases, with 9 bases left in between. CDR3 length: 12 amino acids. Per germline, CDR1 ENHRY and CDR2 SYGVKD. The CDR3 loop is CASDPDTGELFF. The CDR3 DNA sequence: TGTGCCAGTGATCCCGACACCGGGGAGCTGTTTTTT.

This sequence joins TRBV20-1 and TRBJ2-1; D possibly uses TRBD1 or TRBD2 (5 bases each). The CDR3 contains 14 residues. CDR1 is DFQATT and CDR2 is SNEGSKA in the germline V gene (reference sequence). The CDR3 is CNLPGPTLSNEQFF. DNA for the CDR3: TGCAATCTTCCGGGACCCACCCTCTCAAATGAGCAGTTCTTC.

This clonotype was recorded only once. The chain recombines TRBV20-1 with TRBJ1-1; D ambiguous. With 6 bases removed from V and 5 bases from J, the gap between germline ends came to 10 bases. Germline lookup yields CDR1 DFQATT and CDR2 SNEGSKA (reference sequence). There are 11 residues in the CDR3. In DNA, the CDR3 is TGCAGTGCCGAGGCCACGACTGAAGCTTTCTTT. Protein sequence: CSAEATTEAFF.

The chain is built from TRBV7-9 and TRBJ2-3, with D unresolved. V was pared by 0 bases and J by 2 bases, with 9 bases between. Germline CDR1 is SEHNR and CDR2 is FQNEAQ (reference sequence). This CDR3 has 15 residues. The CDR3 loop reads CASSLAGSTTDTQYF. The CDR3 DNA sequence: TGTGCCAGCAGCTTAGCGGGATCTACCACAGATACGCAGTATTTT.

Concerning this clonotype itself: This may be a read error, as it is one base from a much larger clone. This chain connects TRBV12-3 or TRBV12-4 to TRBJ1-1, with unresolved D. This CDR3 contains 12 residues. V lost 5 bases, J lost 6 bases, and 10 bases lay in between. CDR3 nucleotide sequence: TGTGCCAGCAGTCCGGCCGTGGCTGAAGCTTTCTTT. Translating it yields CASSPAVAEAFF.

The chain carries TRBV12-3 or TRBV12-4 and TRBJ2-1; a weak D match, TRBD2 (6 bases). Trimming cost V 3 bases and J 7 bases, with 10 bases left between them. This CDR3 region has 13 residues. The DNA of the CDR3 is TGTGCCAGCAGTTTGGCGGGGCCGAATGAGCAGTTCTTC. Protein sequence: CASSLAGPNEQFF.

This clonotype was detected a few times. The genes are TRBV19 and TRBJ2-5; 10 nucleotides line up with TRBD1. Germline CDR1 and CDR2: LNHDA and SQIVND (reference sequence). The CDR3 sequence is 16 residues long. V was pared by 5 bases and J by 4 bases, with 10 bases of the junction left unmatched. CDR3 sequence (DNA): TGTGCCAGTAGTCCACCTGGGACAGGGGTGGGAGAGACCCAGTACTTC. Translating it yields CASSPPGTGVGETQYF.

This clonotype was seen only a few times. The V gene is TRBV20-1, the J gene TRBJ2-1; 11 bases fit TRBD2. CDR1 and CDR2 (germline): DFQATT, SNEGSKA (reference sequence). J was trimmed by 7 bases and V by 0 bases; bases with no gene match: 5. The CDR3 sequence is 15 residues long. The CDR3 region has the DNA TGCAGTGCTAGAGACCAGACTAGCGGGAATAATGAGCAGTTCTTC. Its protein product is CSARDQTSGNNEQFF.

This clonotype was seen a few times. The chain couples TRBV29-1 to TRBJ2-7; TRBD2 might be the D (6 bases). The CDR3 spans 12 residues. Deletions cut 4 bases from V and 3 bases from J, with 10 bases between. Germline values: CDR1 SQVTM, CDR2 ANQGSEA. The CDR3 sequence: CSVGQGLYEQYF. CDR3 DNA sequence: TGCAGCGTTGGGCAGGGACTCTACGAGCAGTACTTC.

This clonotype came up a few times. V usage is TRBV4-3 and J usage is TRBJ1-2; no reliable D call. The CDR3 totals 15 residues. V was cut by 0 bases and J by 8 bases, with 16 bases left in between. Germline V gives CDR1 LGHNA, CDR2 YSLEER. CDR3 protein: CASSQDLWASGGYTF. The DNA for the CDR3 is TGCGCCAGCAGCCAAGATCTATGGGCCTCGGGGGGCTACACCTTC.

The V and J genes are TRBV27 and TRBJ2-1; no firm D call. This CDR3 has 15 residues. Trimming pared 7 bases from V and 0 bases from J, leaving 13 bases between. The germline V gene has CDR1 MNHEY and CDR2 SMNVEV (reference sequence). CDR3 loop: CASIKSVSSYNEQFF. The CDR3 DNA reads TGTGCCAGCATTAAAAGCGTGAGCTCCTACAATGAGCAGTTCTTC.

This clonotype was seen a handful of times. The V gene is TRBV12-3 or TRBV12-4, the J gene TRBJ2-7; D call uncertain. There are 13 residues in the CDR3. V lost 6 bases and J 7 bases, leaving 16 bases between the germline ends. CDR3 bases: TGTGCCAGCAGCGTACAGCCAAGGATTGAGCAGTACTTC. It specifies CASSVQPRIEQYF.

This clonotype was observed many times. The chain is built from TRBV27 and TRBJ2-7; 8 bases map to TRBD2. Per germline, CDR1 MNHEY and CDR2 SMNVEV (reference sequence). This CDR3 is built from 16 residues. The junction had 5 bases not matched to a gene; V was cut back by 1 base and J by 0 bases. In nucleotides, the CDR3 is TGTGCCAGCAGTTTATTTCCGGGAGGGAGCTCCTACGAGCAGTACTTC. Translating it yields CASSLFPGGSSYEQYF.

This chain links TRBV11-2 with TRBJ2-7, with D possibly being TRBD1 (6 bases). Trimming left V 5 bases short and J 2 bases short, with 10 bases between. From germline, CDR1 is SGHAT and CDR2 FQNNGV. This CDR3 has 13 amino acids. CDR3 loop: CASSRGGTYEQYF. The CDR3 coding sequence is TGTGCCAGCAGCCGAGGGGGAACCTACGAGCAGTACTTC.

The V and J genes are TRBV19 and TRBJ2-2; D is unclear. Germline assignment: CDR1 LNHDA and CDR2 SQIVND (reference sequence). V lost 1 base and J lost 6, with 6 bases in between. CDR3 size: 13 residues. CDR3 DNA: TGTGCCAGTAGTATAGGCGGTGCCGGGGAGCTGTTTTTT. Protein product: CASSIGGAGELFF.

This clonotype turned up a few times. The J gene is TRBJ2-6, the V gene TRBV27, with 8 bases identical to TRBD2. Looked up from germline, CDR1 is MNHEY and CDR2 is SMNVEV (reference sequence). This CDR3 has 22 amino acids. Trimming at V came to 1 base and at J to 0 bases, leaving 17 bases not matched to a gene. This CDR3 is CASSLWGVGRLAPTSGANVLTF. The CDR3, as DNA: TGTGCCAGCAGTTTATGGGGTGTGGGACGACTAGCGCCCACCTCTGGGGCCAACGTCCTGACTTTC. Full variable domain (outside the CDR3, taken from reference TRBV27 and TRBJ2-6): EAQVTQNPRYLITVTGKKLTVTCSQNMNHEYMSWYRQDPGLGLRQIYYSMNVEVTDKGDVPEGYKVSRKEKRNFPLILESPSPNQTSLYFCASSLWGVGRLAPTSGANVLTFGAGSRLTVL.

This clonotype was counted between two and nine times. This chain joins TRBV12-3 or TRBV12-4 and TRBJ1-1, with unresolved D. V lost 7 bases and J 2 bases, leaving 17 bases between the germline ends. The CDR3 length is 15 residues. The CDR3 nucleotides are TGTGCCAGCAAATTGGCGTTTAGGACCAACACTGAAGCTTTCTTT. Amino acids: CASKLAFRTNTEAFF.

The V call is TRBV14, the J call TRBJ2-2, with unresolved D. In germline, CDR1 is SGHDN, CDR2 FVKESK. The CDR3 loop spans 14 amino acids. The V and J ends lost 4 bases and 4 bases respectively, with 10 bases between them. The CDR3 reads CASSPYVGTGELFF. CDR3 nucleotide sequence: TGTGCCAGCAGCCCGTATGTAGGCACCGGGGAGCTGTTTTTT.

In its sample, this clonotype is medium-sized. The V and J genes are TRBV20-1 and TRBJ1-1, with a tentative D call TRBD1 (5 bases). Trimming pared 0 bases from V and 1 base from J, leaving 9 bases between. CDR1 and CDR2 from the germline V gene are DFQATT and SNEGSKA (reference sequence). The CDR3 length is 14 residues. CDR3 amino acids: CSARDPGQNTEAFF. The CDR3 DNA sequence: TGCAGTGCTAGAGATCCCGGACAGAACACTGAAGCTTTCTTT.

J is TRBJ2-7 and V is TRBV12-3 or TRBV12-4, with D perhaps matching TRBD2 (6 bases). The CDR3 spans 12 residues. V lost 11 bases, J lost 3 bases, and 14 bases lay in between. The CDR3 protein is CASRGLDYEQYF. CDR3 bases: TGTGCCTCCCGGGGACTTGACTACGAGCAGTACTTC.

This clonotype was seen a few times. The V call is TRBV7-2, the J call TRBJ2-1; D is tentatively TRBD1 or TRBD2 (6 bases each). This CDR3 has 16 residues. The V and J ends lost 5 bases and 8 bases respectively, with 22 bases between them. In germline, CDR1 is SGHTA, CDR2 FQGNSA. The CDR3 sequence is CASSPRGTPPNDEQFF. The CDR3 DNA sequence: TGTGCCAGCAGCCCAAGGGGGACTCCCCCTAATGATGAGCAGTTCTTC. Full variable domain (missing parts from reference TRBV7-2 and TRBJ2-1): GAGVSQSPSNKVTEKGKDVELRCDPISGHTALYWYRQSLGQGLEFLIYFQGNSAPDKSGLPSDRFSAERTGGSVSTLTIQRTQQEDSAVYLCASSPRGTPPNDEQFFGPGTRLTVL.

This clonotype occurred once. The chain employs TRBV20-1 and TRBJ2-5, with D hard to call. This CDR3 has 11 amino acids. V was cut by 0 bases and J by 7 bases, with 6 bases left in between. CDR1 is DFQATT and CDR2 is SNEGSKA in the germline V gene (reference sequence). CDR3 sequence (DNA): TGCAGTGCTAGAGATCTGGGGACCCAGTACTTC. It codes for CSARDLGTQYF.

V and J are TRBV15 and TRBJ2-7; no firm D call. The CDR3 runs to 12 residues. Germline V gene sequence: CDR1 LNHNV, CDR2 YYDKDF (reference sequence). The V end was cut by 0 bases, the J end by 6 bases, with 6 bases between. As DNA, the CDR3 is TGTGCCACCAGCAGAGATCTGGGCGAGCAGTACTTC. It specifies CATSRDLGEQYF.